This T cell receptor beta chain was sequenced for a study of T cells expressing NK-cell markers. General study points: The study did not resolve the HCMV specificity of expanded NKG2C+ T cell clones.

TCRdb re-called the 5' RACE reads; one entry per CDR3 protein, DNA not given. This sample's table has around 260,000 distinct CDR3 sequences. Concerning this clonotype: Its antigen remains unidentified.

CDR1 is MNHEY, CDR2 SVGEGT, per germline. CDR3 size: 15 residues. The chain carries TRBV6-2 or TRBV6-3 and TRBJ2-7; the TRBD1 assignment by TCRdb is unverifiable without DNA. The sequencing sample was made of blood T cells: a sorted CD56 or NKG2C T cell subset, CD4+ or CD8+ T cells, or bulk PBMC T cells (not recorded which). This clonotype was sampled from a woman aged 18 to 75 in good health. CDR3 residues: CASRRGQGGYYEQYF.